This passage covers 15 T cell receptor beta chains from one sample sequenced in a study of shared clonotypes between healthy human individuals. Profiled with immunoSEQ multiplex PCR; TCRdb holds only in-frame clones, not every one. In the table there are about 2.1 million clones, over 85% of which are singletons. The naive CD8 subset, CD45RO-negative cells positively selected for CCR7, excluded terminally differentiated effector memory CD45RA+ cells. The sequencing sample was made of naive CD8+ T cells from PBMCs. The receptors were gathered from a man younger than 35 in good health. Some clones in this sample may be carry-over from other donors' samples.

Written as DNA, the CDR3 is TGTGCCAGCAGCTTGGCCGAGAGGGTAGATGAGCAGTTCTTC. Residues: CASSLAERVDEQFF. The rearrangement uses TRBV5-5 and TRBJ2-1; maybe TRBD2 (5 bases). V was trimmed by 0 bases and J by 8 bases, leaving 12 bases between them. The CDR3 consists of 14 residues. Germline CDR1 SGHKS, CDR2 YYEKEE (reference sequence). Filled out from reference TRBV5-5 and TRBJ2-1, the complete variable domain reads DAGVTQSPTHLIKTRGQQVTLRCSPISGHKSVSWYQQVLGQGPQFIFQYYEKEERGRGNFPDRFSARQFPNYSSELNVNALLLGDSALYLCASSLAERVDEQFFGPGTRLTVL.

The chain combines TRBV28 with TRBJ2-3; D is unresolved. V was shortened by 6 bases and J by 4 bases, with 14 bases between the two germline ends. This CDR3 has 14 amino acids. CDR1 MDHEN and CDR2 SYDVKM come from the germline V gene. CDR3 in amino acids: CASRPPGWADTQYF. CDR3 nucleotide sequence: TGTGCCAGCAGACCCCCAGGTTGGGCAGATACGCAGTATTTT.

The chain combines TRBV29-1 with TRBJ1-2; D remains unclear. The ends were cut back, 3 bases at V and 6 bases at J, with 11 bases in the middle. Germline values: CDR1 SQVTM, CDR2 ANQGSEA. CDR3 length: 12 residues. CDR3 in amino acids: CSVDGRQNGYTF. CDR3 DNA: TGCAGCGTTGATGGGCGCCAGAATGGCTACACCTTC.

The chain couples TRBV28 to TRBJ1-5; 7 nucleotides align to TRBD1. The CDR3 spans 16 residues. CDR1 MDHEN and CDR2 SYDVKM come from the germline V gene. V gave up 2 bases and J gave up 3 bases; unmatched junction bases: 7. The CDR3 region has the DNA TGTGCCAGCAGTTTAATTAGGGACAGTTACAATCAGCCCCAGCATTTT. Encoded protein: CASSLIRDSYNQPQHF.

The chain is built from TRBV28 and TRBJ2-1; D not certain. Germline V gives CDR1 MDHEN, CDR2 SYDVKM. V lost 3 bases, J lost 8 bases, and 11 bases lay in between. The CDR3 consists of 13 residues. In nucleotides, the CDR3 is TGTGCCAGCAGTTTTAACCCCGGCGATGAGCAGTTCTTC. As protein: CASSFNPGDEQFF.

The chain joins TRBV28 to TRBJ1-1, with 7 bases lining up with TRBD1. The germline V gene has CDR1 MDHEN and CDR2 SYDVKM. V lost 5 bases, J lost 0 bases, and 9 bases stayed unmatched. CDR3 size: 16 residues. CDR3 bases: TGTGCCAGCAGTGGCACAGGGGAGGGTATGAACACTGAAGCTTTCTTT. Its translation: CASSGTGEGMNTEAFF. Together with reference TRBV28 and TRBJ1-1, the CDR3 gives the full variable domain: DVKVTQSSRYLVKRTGEKVFLECVQDMDHENMFWYRQDPGLGLRLIYFSYDVKMKEKGDIPEGYSVSREKKERFSLILESASTNQTSMYLCASSGTGEGMNTEAFFGQGTRLTVV.

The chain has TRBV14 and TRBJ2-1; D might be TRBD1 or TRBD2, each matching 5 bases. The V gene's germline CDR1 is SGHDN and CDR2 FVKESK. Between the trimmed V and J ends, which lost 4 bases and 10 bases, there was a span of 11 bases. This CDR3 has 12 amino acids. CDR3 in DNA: TGTGCCAGCAGCCCAAACAGGAGGGAGCAGTTCTTC. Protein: CASSPNRREQFF.

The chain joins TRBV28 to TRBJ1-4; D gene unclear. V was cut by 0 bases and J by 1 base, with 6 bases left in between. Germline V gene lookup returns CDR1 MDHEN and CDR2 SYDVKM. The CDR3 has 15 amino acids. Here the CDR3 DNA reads TGTGCCAGCAGTTTATGGGCGGTAACTAATGAAAAACTGTTTTTT. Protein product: CASSLWAVTNEKLFF.

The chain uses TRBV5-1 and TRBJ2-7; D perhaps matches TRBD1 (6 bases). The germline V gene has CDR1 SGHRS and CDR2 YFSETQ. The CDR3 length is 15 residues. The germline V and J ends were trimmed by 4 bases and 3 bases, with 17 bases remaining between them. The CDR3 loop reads CASSLPGQLLYEQYF. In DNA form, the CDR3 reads TGCGCCAGCAGCCTTCCGGGACAACTCCTCTACGAGCAGTACTTC.

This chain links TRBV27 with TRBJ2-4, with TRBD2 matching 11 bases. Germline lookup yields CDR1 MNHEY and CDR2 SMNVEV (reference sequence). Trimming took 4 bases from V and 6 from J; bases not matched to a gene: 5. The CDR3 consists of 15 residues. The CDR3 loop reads CASSSGTSGRNIQYF. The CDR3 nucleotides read TGTGCCAGCAGTTCGGGGACTAGCGGTCGAAACATTCAGTACTTC.

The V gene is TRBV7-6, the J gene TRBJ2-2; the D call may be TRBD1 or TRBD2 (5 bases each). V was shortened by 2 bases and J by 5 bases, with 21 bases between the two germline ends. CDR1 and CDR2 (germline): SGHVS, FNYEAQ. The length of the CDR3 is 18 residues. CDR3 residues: CASSLFYRSGPGTGELFF. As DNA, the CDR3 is TGTGCCAGCAGCTTATTTTACAGGTCTGGTCCGGGGACCGGGGAGCTGTTTTTT.

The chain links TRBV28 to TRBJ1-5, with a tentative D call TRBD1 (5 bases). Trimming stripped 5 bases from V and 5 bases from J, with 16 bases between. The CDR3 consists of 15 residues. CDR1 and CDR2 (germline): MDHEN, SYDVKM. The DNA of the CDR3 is TGTGCCAGCAGTCATTCGGGGGAGGGTGATCAGCCCCAGCATTTT. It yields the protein CASSHSGEGDQPQHF.

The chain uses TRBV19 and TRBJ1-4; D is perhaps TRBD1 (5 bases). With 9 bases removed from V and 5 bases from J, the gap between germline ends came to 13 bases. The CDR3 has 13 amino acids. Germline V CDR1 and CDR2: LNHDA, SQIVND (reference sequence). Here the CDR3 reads CASRDYENEKLFF. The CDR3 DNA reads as TGTGCCAGCCGGGACTACGAGAATGAAAAACTGTTTTTT.

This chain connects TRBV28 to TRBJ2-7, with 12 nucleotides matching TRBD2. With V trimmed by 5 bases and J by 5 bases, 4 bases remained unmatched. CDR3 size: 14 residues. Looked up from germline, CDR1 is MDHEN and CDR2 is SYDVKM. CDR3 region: CASSMTSGRDEQYF. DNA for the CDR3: TGTGCCAGCAGTATGACTAGCGGGAGAGACGAGCAGTACTTC.

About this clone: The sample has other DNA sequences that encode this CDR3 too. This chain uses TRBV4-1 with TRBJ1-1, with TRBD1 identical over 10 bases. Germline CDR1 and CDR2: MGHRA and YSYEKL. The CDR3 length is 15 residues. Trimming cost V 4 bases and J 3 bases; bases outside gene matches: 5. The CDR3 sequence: CASSPGQGEDTEAFF. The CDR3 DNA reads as TGCGCCAGCAGCCCCGGACAGGGGGAGGACACTGAAGCTTTCTTT.